This passage covers 23 T cell receptor beta chains from one sample sequenced in a study of T-cell reconstitution after alpha-beta-depleted transplantation in children. Molecular barcoding with unique molecular identifiers was used for the TCRbeta library. TCRdb reprocessed the PCR reads with MiXCR, giving one entry per CDR3 protein. The sample comprises around 960,000 distinct CDR3 sequences, roughly 29% of which are singletons, and about 28% rests with the top ten. Sequencing used PBMCs, mostly from graft donor cells, obtained 360 days after TCRalphabeta/CD19-depleted stem cell transplant. All receptors derive from a boy under two years old who had a stem cell transplant for SCID, so the T cells may come from the graft donor.

The rearrangement uses TRBV11-2 and TRBJ2-6; D unresolved. Trimming took 6 bases from V and 0 from J, leaving 18 bases between them. CDR3 size: 18 residues. Germline V CDR1 and CDR2: SGHAT, FQNNGV. The CDR3 DNA is TGTGCCAGCAGACCCGGTGGCCGAGGATACTCTGGGGCCAACGTCCTGACTTTC. It is translated as CASRPGGRGYSGANVLTF.

The CDR3 protein is CASSQVAGTGELFF. The CDR3 DNA follows: TGTGCCAGCAGCCAAGTGGCAGGCACCGGGGAGCTGTTTTTT. V gene TRBV3-1 combines with J gene TRBJ2-2, with D unclear. This CDR3 is built from 14 residues. V was trimmed by 1 base and J by 4 bases, leaving 7 bases between them. The germline CDR1 and CDR2 sequences are LGHDT and YNNKEL (reference sequence). Full variable domain (rest looked up from reference TRBV3-1 and TRBJ2-2): DTAVSQTPKYLVTQMGNDKSIKCEQNLGHDTMYWYKQDSKKFLKIMFSYNNKELIINETVPNRFSPKSPDKAHLNLHINSLELGDSAVYFCASSQVAGTGELFFGEGSRLTVL.

This clonotype turned up a few times. The CDR3 sequence: CSADHRGETQYF. The CDR3 region has the DNA TGCAGTGCGGACCACAGGGGAGAGACCCAGTACTTC. The chain uses TRBV20-1 and TRBJ2-5; 7 nucleotides align to TRBD1. Trimming removed 6 bases from V and 4 bases from J; junction bases left unmatched: 5. The CDR3 spans 12 residues. Looked up from germline, CDR1 is DFQATT and CDR2 is SNEGSKA (reference sequence).

The V and J genes are TRBV27 and TRBJ2-3; D remains unclear. CDR1 and CDR2 from the germline V gene are MNHEY and SMNVEV (reference sequence). V was trimmed by 0 bases and J by 3 bases, leaving 10 bases between them. The CDR3 is 15 residues long. The CDR3 nucleotides are TGTGCCAGCAGTTTATCCTCAGATAGGACAGATACGCAGTATTTT. Translation: CASSLSSDRTDTQYF.

This clonotype was observed at least ten times. The chain carries TRBV4-2 and TRBJ1-5; unclear D gene. Per the germline V gene, CDR1 is LGHNA and CDR2 is YNFKEQ. The length of the CDR3 is 13 residues. The V end was cut by 1 base, the J end by 5 bases, with 6 bases between. In DNA form, the CDR3 reads TGTGCCAGCAGCCAAGGGCTATATCAGCCCCAGCATTTT. Protein product: CASSQGLYQPQHF.

The rearrangement joins TRBV7-8 to TRBJ2-3; 10 bases align to TRBD1. This CDR3 is built from 16 residues. V lost 4 bases to trimming and J lost 1 base; unmatched junction nucleotides: 5. Germline CDR1 and CDR2: SGHVS and FQNEAQ. DNA for the CDR3: TGTGCCAGCAGCTCCCTCGGGACAGGGGGCACAGATACGCAGTATTTT. The encoded protein is CASSSLGTGGTDTQYF.

The V gene is TRBV6-1, the J gene TRBJ2-7, with 7 bases that match TRBD1. Germline V CDR1 and CDR2: MNHNS, SASEGT. V shed 0 bases and J 3 bases; nucleotides not matched to a gene: 5. The CDR3 totals 15 residues. The CDR3 loop is CASSEAGTEGYEQYF. DNA for the CDR3: TGTGCCAGCAGTGAAGCCGGGACAGAGGGCTACGAGCAGTACTTC.

There are a few counts of this clonotype. CDR3 protein: CASTGQLNTEAFF. The CDR3 DNA reads TGTGCCAGCACCGGACAGCTGAACACTGAAGCTTTCTTT. The chain recombines TRBV12-3 or TRBV12-4 with TRBJ1-1, with D possibly matching TRBD1 (6 bases). The CDR3 has 13 amino acids. The V and J ends lost 7 bases and 0 bases respectively, with 9 bases between them.

In its sample, this clonotype was seen a few times. This sequence joins TRBV24-1 and TRBJ2-1, with TRBD1 identical over 7 bases. This CDR3 contains 17 residues. Germline V gives CDR1 KGHDR, CDR2 SFDVKD. The V segment lost 0 bases and the J segment 8 bases; nucleotides outside the gene matches: 12. Here the CDR3 reads CATSDLPRGRGRDEQFF. The CDR3 DNA is TGTGCCACCAGTGATTTGCCGAGGGGCAGGGGGAGAGATGAGCAGTTCTTC.

The chain carries TRBV29-1 and TRBJ1-3; no clear D gene. Germline CDR1 is SQVTM and CDR2 is ANQGSEA. V was trimmed by 6 bases and J by 0 bases, leaving 15 bases between them. The CDR3 contains 15 residues. CDR3 region: CSVSGRLTSGNTIYF. The CDR3, as DNA: TGCAGCGTCTCGGGGAGGCTGACCTCTGGAAACACCATATATTTT.

This clonotype was counted between two and nine times. V is TRBV6-2 or TRBV6-3 and J is TRBJ2-5, with D unclear. The CDR3 has 15 amino acids. V was clipped by 10 bases and J by 1 base, with 19 bases between them. Germline CDR1 MNHEY, CDR2 SVGEGT. The CDR3 DNA reads TGTGCCACCTCTAGTCTGGGTGTACTCCAAGAGACCCAGTACTTC. Protein sequence: CATSSLGVLQETQYF.

This chain uses TRBV10-3 with TRBJ2-7; no firm D call. V was shortened by 3 bases and J by 4 bases, with 7 bases between the two germline ends. CDR3 length: 12 amino acids. Germline CDR1 reads ENHRY; CDR2 reads SYGVKD. The CDR3 DNA reads TGTGCCATCAGTGACAGCCCATACGAGCAGTACTTC. It specifies CAISDSPYEQYF.

The chain combines TRBV12-3 or TRBV12-4 with TRBJ2-1, with D possibly being TRBD1 (5 bases). CDR3 size: 11 residues. Trimming pared 6 bases from V and 15 bases from J, leaving 15 bases between. CDR3 amino acids: CASSQGVKAFF. The CDR3 DNA follows: TGTGCCAGCAGCCAAGGGGTGAAAGCGTTCTTC.

Note on this clonotype: This may be a read error: a much more frequent sequence differs by one nucleotide. This chain joins TRBV7-2 and TRBJ2-1; D may be TRBD2 (6 bases). The CDR3 is 13 amino acids. CDR1 SGHTA and CDR2 FQGNSA come from the germline V gene. The V end lost 4 bases, the J end lost 2 bases, and 6 bases lay between the germline ends. In DNA form, the CDR3 reads TGTGCCAGCAGCTGGGGGGCCTACAATGAGCAGTTCTTC. Its translation is CASSWGAYNEQFF.

The CDR3: CSARSGRRGPETQYF. CDR3 DNA sequence: TGCAGTGCTAGATCGGGTAGGCGGGGCCCCGAGACCCAGTACTTC. This sequence joins TRBV20-1 and TRBJ2-5; D is perhaps TRBD2 (6 bases). The CDR3 consists of 15 residues. Per the germline V gene, CDR1 is DFQATT and CDR2 is SNEGSKA (reference sequence). The V gene lost 2 bases and the J gene lost 5 bases, with 18 bases spanning the gap.

The chain uses TRBV7-2 and TRBJ2-2; 11 bases agree with TRBD1. The CDR3 covers 16 residues. Trimming removed 5 bases from V and 5 bases from J; junction bases left unmatched: 7. Germline V gene lookup returns CDR1 SGHTA and CDR2 FQGNSA. CDR3 nucleotide sequence: TGTGCCAGCAGCCCGGGACAGGGGGTTCTTACCGGGGAGCTGTTTTTT. Translated, it gives CASSPGQGVLTGELFF.

This clonotype was counted many times. V gene TRBV29-1 combines with J gene TRBJ2-1; D ambiguous. This CDR3 has 14 amino acids. Germline CDR1 SQVTM, CDR2 ANQGSEA. V was shortened by 2 bases and J by 0 bases, with 8 bases between the two germline ends. CDR3 sequence (DNA): TGCAGCGTTGAACCAACCCGCTCCTACAATGAGCAGTTCTTC. Protein sequence: CSVEPTRSYNEQFF.

The chain is built from TRBV10-3 and TRBJ2-5; D possibly corresponds to TRBD2 (6 bases). Germline V CDR1 and CDR2: ENHRY, SYGVKD. This CDR3 region has 15 residues. V was cut by 5 bases and J by 5 bases, with 18 bases left in between. In DNA form, the CDR3 reads TGTGCCATCAGTCCGCGCGGGGCTCCTGGGGAGACCCAGTACTTC. As protein: CAISPRGAPGETQYF.

The rearrangement uses TRBV29-1 and TRBJ1-1; TRBD1 aligns across 10 bases. This CDR3 has 13 residues. V dropped 7 bases and J dropped 5; count of bases not matched to a gene: 7. Per the germline V gene, CDR1 is SQVTM and CDR2 is ANQGSEA. For the CDR3, the DNA is TGCAGCGCCAACCGGGACAGGGGTACTGAAGCTTTCTTT. Its translation is CSANRDRGTEAFF.

The chain recombines TRBV2 with TRBJ2-5; 9 bases line up with TRBD1. Germline trimming cut 5 bases from V and 5 bases from J; bases unmatched to any gene: 6. CDR1 is SNHLY, CDR2 FYNNEI, per germline. The CDR3 loop spans 14 amino acids. CDR3 in DNA: TGTGCCAGCAGTTGGACAGGGGTATGGGAGACCCAGTACTTC. This encodes CASSWTGVWETQYF.

This clonotype was recorded only once. V usage is TRBV6-5 and J usage is TRBJ1-2, with 9 positions matching TRBD1. The CDR3 runs to 17 residues. The germline V gene has CDR1 MNHEY and CDR2 SVGAGI. Trimming cost V 4 bases and J 7 bases; bases outside gene matches: 16. The CDR3 sequence is CASSSFGTGLIKGGYTF. Written as DNA, the CDR3 is TGTGCCAGCAGTTCCTTCGGGACAGGGCTAATTAAAGGTGGCTACACCTTC.

The gene calls are TRBV4-2 and TRBJ2-7; 8 bases line up with TRBD1. Unmatched junction bases numbered 9, after V lost 4 bases and J lost 4 bases. Per germline, CDR1 LGHNA and CDR2 YNFKEQ. The CDR3 contains 15 residues. The chain's CDR3 is CASSRLPGQEYEQYF. The DNA for the CDR3 is TGTGCCAGCAGCCGCCTTCCGGGACAGGAGTACGAGCAGTACTTC.

The chain recombines TRBV20-1 with TRBJ2-1; tentative D call: TRBD2 (6 bases). Trimming cost V 5 bases and J 8 bases, with 25 bases left between them. The CDR3 consists of 16 residues. Germline V gene data show CDR1 as DFQATT and CDR2 as SNEGSKA (reference sequence). The CDR3 loop reads CSAPNRGGAPTDEQFF. CDR3 in DNA: TGCAGTGCTCCCAATCGGGGCGGGGCCCCTACTGATGAGCAGTTCTTC.